This T cell receptor beta chain originates from a study of blood T cell repertoires in COVID-19. On the study more broadly: Both acute and convalescent COVID-19 samples were obtained from the United States, Italy and Spain.

The CDR3 covers 15 residues. Between the trimmed V and J ends, which lost 3 bases and 6 bases, there was a span of 18 bases. The germline CDR1 and CDR2 sequences are DFQATT and SNEGSKA (reference sequence). Libraries were prepared by immunoSEQ multiplex PCR; TCRdb keeps only in-frame clonotypes and omits some of them. The data contain roughly 150,000 clones, around four fifths of them singletons. This TCR was sampled from a woman in her seventies who had recovered from COVID-19. The V and J genes are TRBV20-1 and TRBJ1-5; no clear D gene. Material for sequencing was peripheral blood. The CDR3 region has the DNA TGCAGTGCTAGTAGGTCAGGCTTAACCGTTCAGCCCCAGCATTTT. It codes for CSASRSGLTVQPQHF.